The next 18 T cell receptor beta chains were all read from a single sample in a study of T cell repertoires in cytomegalovirus infection. TCRdb ran MiXCR on the reads and lists one entry per CDR3 protein. The repertoire holds 100,000 to 150,000 distinct CDR3 sequences, with roughly a quarter as singletons. What these receptors recognize is not known. The sample taken for sequencing was PBMCs, sequenced either directly or after in vitro stimulation (not recorded which). These receptors all come from a human donor in good health (CMV status not recorded). Some clones in this sample may be carry-over from other donors' samples.

This clonotype was seen a handful of times. This sequence joins TRBV6-1 and TRBJ1-2; the D is unclear. The length of the CDR3 is 12 residues. V was shortened by 5 bases and J by 5 bases, with 9 bases between the two germline ends. From germline, CDR1 is MNHNS and CDR2 SASEGT. Written as DNA, the CDR3 is TGTGCCAGCAGTTGGGAGGAGTATGGCTACACCTTC. This codes for CASSWEEYGYTF.

This clonotype turned up a few times. This chain connects TRBV10-3 to TRBJ2-5, with 9 bases identical to TRBD1. CDR3 length: 14 residues. Germline assignment: CDR1 ENHRY and CDR2 SYGVKD. Losses at the gene ends were 5 bases for V and 3 bases for J; bases not matched to a gene: 4. CDR3 nucleotide sequence: TGTGCCATCAGTATCCGGGACAGGGAAGAGACCCAGTACTTC. It translates to CAISIRDREETQYF.

This chain links TRBV7-2 with TRBJ2-1, with a tentative D call TRBD2 (5 bases). The CDR3 covers 12 residues. V was pared by 5 bases and J by 9 bases, with 11 bases between. In germline, CDR1 is SGHTA, CDR2 FQGNSA. The CDR3 DNA reads TGTGCCAGCAGCGGAGGAGTCGGTGAGCAGTTCTTC. This sequence encodes CASSGGVGEQFF. The complete variable domain, with remaining parts taken from reference TRBV7-2 and TRBJ2-1, reads GAGVSQSPSNKVTEKGKDVELRCDPISGHTALYWYRQSLGQGLEFLIYFQGNSAPDKSGLPSDRFSAERTGGSVSTLTIQRTQQEDSAVYLCASSGGVGEQFFGPGTRLTVL.

Many counts were recorded for this clonotype. The V call is TRBV11-2, the J call TRBJ2-7; 7 nucleotides match TRBD1. The junction had 12 bases not matched to a gene; V was cut back by 4 bases and J by 0 bases. CDR1 and CDR2 from the germline V gene are SGHAT and FQNNGV. CDR3 size: 17 residues. CDR3 in amino acids: CASSSRTGQASSYEQYV. Here the CDR3 DNA reads TGTGCCAGCAGCTCCAGGACAGGACAGGCGAGCTCCTACGAGCAGTACGTC.

This chain uses TRBV19 with TRBJ1-1; 7 positions agree with TRBD1. CDR3 length: 15 amino acids. The V segment lost 5 bases and the J segment 1 base; nucleotides outside the gene matches: 7. Germline V gene data show CDR1 as LNHDA and CDR2 as SQIVND (reference sequence). The CDR3 bases are TGTGCCAGTAGTCCGGTTCCAGGGGGGAACACTGAAGCTTTCTTT. This encodes CASSPVPGGNTEAFF.

This chain connects TRBV6-5 to TRBJ1-5; possibly TRBD1 for D (5 bases). Per germline, CDR1 MNHEY and CDR2 SVGAGI. V lost 10 bases, J lost 2 bases, and 15 bases lay in between. This CDR3 comprises 14 residues. In nucleotides, the CDR3 is TGTGCCACCAAAACGGGGGGGGGCAATCAGCCCCAGCATTTT. Translated: CATKTGGGNQPQHF.

The chain uses TRBV20-1 and TRBJ2-3, with D possibly matching TRBD1 (5 bases). V lost 0 bases, J lost 3 bases, and 19 bases lay in between. Germline CDR1 DFQATT, CDR2 SNEGSKA (reference sequence). CDR3 length equals 17 residues. The CDR3 reads CSARDVVFGPGTDTQYF. CDR3 bases: TGCAGTGCTAGAGATGTGGTATTCGGACCAGGGACAGATACGCAGTATTTT.

This clonotype was observed at least ten times. The CDR3 spells CASSLSGGTSGSSEQFF. The CDR3 DNA follows: TGTGCCAGCAGCTTATCCGGGGGGACTAGCGGGAGTAGTGAGCAGTTCTTC. The chain has TRBV7-6 and TRBJ2-1; the match to TRBD2 covers 14 bases. CDR3 length equals 17 residues. In germline, CDR1 is SGHVS, CDR2 FNYEAQ. With 2 bases clipped from V and 9 bases from J, the junction kept 9 bases outside the gene matches. Supplemented by reference TRBV7-6 and TRBJ2-1, the full variable domain reads GAGVSQSPRYKVTKRGQDVALRCDPISGHVSLYWYRQALGQGPEFLTYFNYEAQQDKSGLPNDRFSAERPEGSISTLTIQRTEQRDSAMYRCASSLSGGTSGSSEQFFGPGTRLTVL.

This clonotype was recorded a few times. The chain recombines TRBV6-2 or TRBV6-3 with TRBJ2-6; D is unclear. Trimming cost V 6 bases and J 4 bases, with 19 bases left between them. CDR3 length: 17 residues. Germline V gene lookup returns CDR1 MNHEY and CDR2 SVGEGT. The CDR3 reads CASSPIRFLGGANVLTF. The DNA for the CDR3 is TGTGCCAGCAGCCCGATCCGGTTTCTGGGAGGGGCCAACGTCCTGACTTTC.

This chain uses TRBV20-1 with TRBJ1-1, with D unclear. This CDR3 has 15 residues. CDR1 is DFQATT, CDR2 SNEGSKA, per germline (reference sequence). V was pared by 3 bases and J by 7 bases, with 21 bases between. The CDR3 loop is CSARASEVDGYEAFF. CDR3 bases: TGCAGTGCTAGGGCGTCGGAAGTGGACGGTTATGAAGCTTTCTTT.

The gene calls are TRBV4-1 and TRBJ2-5, with D perhaps being TRBD1 or TRBD2 (5 bases each). Germline loops: CDR1 MGHRA, CDR2 YSYEKL. The CDR3 covers 13 residues. The V end was cut by 3 bases, the J end by 5 bases, with 10 bases between. The CDR3 spells CASSHGTWETQYF. Here the CDR3 DNA reads TGCGCCAGCAGCCACGGGACCTGGGAGACCCAGTACTTC.

This clonotype was counted ten times or more. The chain recombines TRBV7-9 with TRBJ1-4; 11 bases map to TRBD1. There are 16 residues in the CDR3. CDR1 and CDR2 from the germline V gene are SEHNR and FQNEAQ (reference sequence). V was pared by 5 bases and J by 3 bases, with 5 bases of the junction left unmatched. This CDR3 is CASSTTGQGANEKLFF. The CDR3 nucleotides are TGTGCCAGCAGCACCACGGGACAGGGGGCTAATGAAAAACTGTTTTTT.

This clonotype occurred a few times. The rearrangement joins TRBV12-3 or TRBV12-4 to TRBJ2-2; 8 positions match TRBD2. The CDR3 is 14 residues long. V shed 4 bases and J 4 bases; nucleotides not matched to a gene: 2. CDR3 DNA: TGTGCCAGCAGTTCCGGGACTAGCACCGGGGAGCTGTTTTTT. Translation gives CASSSGTSTGELFF.

The V gene is TRBV7-3, the J gene TRBJ2-1, with D possibly being TRBD2 (6 bases). CDR1 and CDR2 from the germline V gene are SGHTA and FQGTGA. Trimming removed 4 bases at V and 9 bases at J, with 16 bases between. This CDR3 region has 14 residues. This chain's CDR3 is CASSSLIGTGEQFF. The CDR3 DNA reads TGTGCCAGCAGCTCCCTTATTGGGACTGGTGAGCAGTTCTTC.

The chain carries TRBV7-2 and TRBJ2-4, with D possibly TRBD1 on 6 matching bases. The V and J ends lost 5 bases and 0 bases respectively, with 26 bases between them. CDR3 length: 20 amino acids. Germline CDR1 SGHTA, CDR2 FQGNSA. CDR3 in amino acids: CASSPPQTGALQLAKNIQYF. The CDR3 nucleotides are TGTGCCAGCAGCCCGCCTCAGACAGGAGCCCTACAATTAGCCAAAAACATTCAGTACTTC.

A few counts support this clonotype. The chain uses TRBV2 and TRBJ2-2; 9 nucleotides line up with TRBD2. The germline CDR1 and CDR2 sequences are SNHLY and FYNNEI. The CDR3 loop spans 16 amino acids. Trimming at V came to 7 bases and at J to 6 bases, leaving 12 bases not matched to a gene. The CDR3, as DNA: TGTGCCAGCACCGACCCAGGACTAGCGTCTTCCGGGGAGCTGTTTTTT. It specifies CASTDPGLASSGELFF.

The chain links TRBV7-2 to TRBJ2-7, with D maybe TRBD1 (6 bases). CDR3 size: 15 residues. Germline V gene data show CDR1 as SGHTA and CDR2 as FQGNSA. Trimming took 0 bases from V and 3 from J, leaving 12 bases between them. DNA of the CDR3: TGTGCCAGCAGCTTAGCCGGGGACACGAACTACGAGCAGTACTTC. Translating it yields CASSLAGDTNYEQYF.

The sample holds many counts of this clonotype. The chain recombines TRBV18 with TRBJ1-2; no clear D gene. The germline gives CDR1 KGHSH, CDR2 LQKENI. Trimming took off 3 bases at V and 5 bases at J, with 10 bases between the two ends. The CDR3 has 13 residues. The CDR3 DNA is TGTGCCAGCTCACCCAGGACGGTATATGGCTACACCTTC. It codes for CASSPRTVYGYTF. The full variable domain, completed using reference TRBV18 and TRBJ1-2, is NAGVMQNPRHLVRRRGQEARLRCSPMKGHSHVYWYRQLPEEGLKFMVYLQKENIIDESGMPKERFSAEFPKEGPSILRIQQVVRGDSAAYFCASSPRTVYGYTFGSGTRLTVV.